This T cell receptor (beta chain) was identified in a study of T cell changes during pregnancy in multiple sclerosis. Germline V gene data show CDR1 as MGHRA and CDR2 as YSYEKL. Losses at the gene ends were 0 bases for V and 7 bases for J; bases not matched to a gene: 8. The CDR3 contains 16 residues. Profiling relied on immunoSEQ multiplex PCR, and the TCRdb table lists in-frame clones only, not all of them. The data show 45,000 or so clones, more than 85% seen once. This clonotype originated in a female donor with multiple sclerosis, enrolled in a pregnancy study. Source: CD8+ T cells from peripheral blood mononuclear cells, taken after pregnancy. This chain connects TRBV4-1 to TRBJ2-4; 8 positions agree with TRBD1. The CDR3 sequence is CASSQDVGTGGNIQYF. The CDR3 DNA sequence: TGCGCCAGCAGCCAAGATGTAGGGACAGGAGGGAACATTCAGTACTTC.